This record looks at one TCR beta chain sequence and its context. One entry per CDR3 protein, called by TCRdb with MiXCR from the RT-PCR reads. The data contain about 830,000 distinct CDR3 sequences, around 20% of them seen just once; the ten biggest clones take up around 9.9%. The data are from a study of response to subunit inactivated influenza vaccine. V was clipped by 0 bases and J by 2 bases; unmatched bases: 4. The germline V gene has CDR1 SGHRS and CDR2 YFSETQ. CDR3 length: 15 amino acids. The chain links TRBV5-1 to TRBJ2-7; TRBD1 matches at 8 bases. The sequencing used PBMCs from blood, collected roughly 5 days after vaccination. The clonotype originates from a man aged 45 to 65 who received an inactivated influenza vaccine. CDR3 coding DNA: TGCGCCAGCAGCTTGGAACAGGGGGGAACCTACGAGCAGTACTTC. Protein sequence: CASSLEQGGTYEQYF.